These 5 T cell receptor beta chains were all obtained from the same sample, sequenced in a study of early T cells in non-severe SARS-CoV-2 infection. TCRdb used MiXCR to reprocess the 5' RACE reads, holding one entry per CDR3 protein. The data show 74,000 or so distinct CDR3 sequences, roughly 13% seen once. The sequenced material came from whole blood. The origin of the receptors is an adult who was a healthcare worker with PCR-confirmed SARS-CoV-2 infection or an uninfected control (not recorded which).

The J gene is TRBJ2-7, the V gene TRBV6-6; 8 bases agree with TRBD2. The CDR3 extends over 15 amino acids. V lost 2 bases to trimming and J lost 5 bases; unmatched junction nucleotides: 8. CDR1 is MNHNY, CDR2 SVGAGI, per germline (reference sequence). CDR3 amino acids: CASSYPGTSSNEQYF. CDR3 nucleotide sequence: TGTGCCAGCAGTTACCCCGGGACTAGTTCCAACGAGCAGTACTTC.

This clonotype was recorded at least ten times. V and J are TRBV24-1 and TRBJ1-5; 8 bases align to TRBD1. Germline V gene lookup returns CDR1 KGHDR and CDR2 SFDVKD. The CDR3 totals 14 residues. The trim removed 4 bases at V and 7 bases at J, leaving 5 bases unmatched. The CDR3 loop reads CATSDTDRDQPQHF. In DNA, the CDR3 is TGTGCCACCAGTGACACGGACAGGGACCAGCCCCAGCATTTT.

The chain carries TRBV29-1 and TRBJ2-5; TRBD1 is a possible D gene (6 bases). The germline V and J ends were trimmed by 7 bases and 3 bases, with 15 bases remaining between them. This CDR3 is 13 amino acids long. The V gene's germline CDR1 is SQVTM and CDR2 ANQGSEA. The CDR3 spells CSAIPEGEETQYF. The CDR3 coding sequence is TGCAGCGCCATACCCGAGGGGGAAGAGACCCAGTACTTC. The variable domain in full, with the rest retrieved from reference TRBV29-1 and TRBJ2-5, is SAVISQKPSRDICQRGTSLTIQCQVDSQVTMMFWYRQQPGQSLTLIATANQGSEATYESGFVIDKFPISRPNLTFSTLTVSNMSPEDSSIYLCSAIPEGEETQYFGPGTRLLVL.

This clonotype was observed at least ten times. This CDR3 is CASSEQGNTEAFF. In nucleotides, the CDR3 is TGTGCCAGCAGTGAACAGGGGAACACTGAAGCTTTCTTT. This rearrangement joins TRBV2 to TRBJ1-1; D may be TRBD1 (5 bases). The germline CDR1 and CDR2 sequences are SNHLY and FYNNEI. This CDR3 has 13 amino acids. V lost 2 bases and J lost 1, with 5 bases in between.

This clonotype was found a few times. V gene TRBV24-1 combines with J gene TRBJ2-1; 8 nucleotides match TRBD1. J was trimmed by 9 bases and V by 3 bases; bases with no gene match: 9. This CDR3 is built from 15 residues. From germline, CDR1 is KGHDR and CDR2 SFDVKD. CDR3 protein: CATSDIGQGGGEQFF. DNA for the CDR3: TGTGCCACCAGTGATATTGGACAGGGAGGAGGTGAGCAGTTCTTC.